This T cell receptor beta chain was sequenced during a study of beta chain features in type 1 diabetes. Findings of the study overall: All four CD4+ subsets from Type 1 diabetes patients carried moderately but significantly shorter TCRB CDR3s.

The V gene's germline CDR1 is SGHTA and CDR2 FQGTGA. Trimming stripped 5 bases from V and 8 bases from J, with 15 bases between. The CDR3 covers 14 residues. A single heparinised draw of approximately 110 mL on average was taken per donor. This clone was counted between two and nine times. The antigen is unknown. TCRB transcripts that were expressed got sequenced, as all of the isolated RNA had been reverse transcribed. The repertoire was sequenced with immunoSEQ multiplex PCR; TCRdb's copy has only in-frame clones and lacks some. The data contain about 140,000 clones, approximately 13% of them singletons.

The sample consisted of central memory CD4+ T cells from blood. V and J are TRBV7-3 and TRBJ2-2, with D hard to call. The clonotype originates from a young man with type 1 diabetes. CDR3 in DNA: TGTGCCAGCAGCATAGCCGGGCCCCTGGGGGAGCTGTTTTTT. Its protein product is CASSIAGPLGELFF.